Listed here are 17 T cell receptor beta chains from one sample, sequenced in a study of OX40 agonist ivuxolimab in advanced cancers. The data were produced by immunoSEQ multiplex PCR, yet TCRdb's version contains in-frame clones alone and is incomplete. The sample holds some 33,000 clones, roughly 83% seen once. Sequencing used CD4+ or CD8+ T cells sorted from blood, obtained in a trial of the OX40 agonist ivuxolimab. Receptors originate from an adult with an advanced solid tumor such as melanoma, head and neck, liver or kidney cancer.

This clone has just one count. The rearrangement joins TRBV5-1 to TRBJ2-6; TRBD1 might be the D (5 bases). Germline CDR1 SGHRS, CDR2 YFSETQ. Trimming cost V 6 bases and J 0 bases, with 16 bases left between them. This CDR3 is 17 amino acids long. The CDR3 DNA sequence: TGCGCCAGCATCCCCACAGGAACCTACTCTGGGGCCAACGTCCTGACTTTC. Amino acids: CASIPTGTYSGANVLTF.

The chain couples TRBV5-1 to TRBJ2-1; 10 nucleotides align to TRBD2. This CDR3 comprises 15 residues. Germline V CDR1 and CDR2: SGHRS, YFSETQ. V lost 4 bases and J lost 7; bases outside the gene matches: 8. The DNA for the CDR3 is TGCGCCAGCAGCCCGCTAGCGGGAGTCAAGAATGAGCAGTTCTTC. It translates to CASSPLAGVKNEQFF.

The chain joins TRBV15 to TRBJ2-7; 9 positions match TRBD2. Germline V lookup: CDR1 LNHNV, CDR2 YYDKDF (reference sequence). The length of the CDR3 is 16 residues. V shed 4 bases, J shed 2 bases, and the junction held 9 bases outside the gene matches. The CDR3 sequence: CATSTEGASGTYEQYF. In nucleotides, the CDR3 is TGTGCCACCAGCACCGAAGGGGCTAGCGGGACCTACGAGCAGTACTTC.

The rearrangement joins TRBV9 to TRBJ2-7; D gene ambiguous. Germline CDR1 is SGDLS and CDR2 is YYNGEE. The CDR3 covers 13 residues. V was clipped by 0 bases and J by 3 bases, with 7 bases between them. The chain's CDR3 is CASSVGHGYEQYF. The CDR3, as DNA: TGTGCCAGCAGCGTAGGTCACGGCTACGAGCAGTACTTC. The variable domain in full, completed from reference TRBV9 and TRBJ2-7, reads DSGVTQTPKHLITATGQRVTLRCSPRSGDLSVYWYQQSLDQGLQFLIQYYNGEERAKGNILERFSAQQFPDLHSELNLSSLELGDSALYFCASSVGHGYEQYFGPGTRLTVT.

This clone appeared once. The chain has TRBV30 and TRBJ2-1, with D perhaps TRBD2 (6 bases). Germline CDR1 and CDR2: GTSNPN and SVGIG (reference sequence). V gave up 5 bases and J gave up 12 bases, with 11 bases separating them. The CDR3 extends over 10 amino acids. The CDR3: CAWAGGRQFF. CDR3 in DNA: TGTGCCTGGGCCGGGGGTCGGCAGTTCTTC.

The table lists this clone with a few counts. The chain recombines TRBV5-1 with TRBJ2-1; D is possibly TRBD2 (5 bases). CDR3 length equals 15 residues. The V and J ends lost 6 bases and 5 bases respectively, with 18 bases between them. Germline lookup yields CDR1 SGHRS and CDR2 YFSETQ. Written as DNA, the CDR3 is TGCGCCAGCACCACAGATCTCCGGAGGAACAATGAGCAGTTCTTC. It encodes CASTTDLRRNNEQFF.

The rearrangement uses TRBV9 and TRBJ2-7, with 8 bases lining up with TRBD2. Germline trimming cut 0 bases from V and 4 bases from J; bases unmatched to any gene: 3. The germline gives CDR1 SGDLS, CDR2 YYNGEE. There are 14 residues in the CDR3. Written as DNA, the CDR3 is TGTGCCAGCAGCGTAGCGGAGCGGGAGTACGAGCAGTACTTC. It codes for CASSVAEREYEQYF.

CDR3 sequence (DNA): TGTGCCAGTAGTGTAGGGACAGGGAACACTGAAGCTTTCTTT. It codes for CASSVGTGNTEAFF. The J gene is TRBJ1-1, the V gene TRBV19; 8 bases match TRBD1. J was trimmed by 1 base and V by 5 bases; bases with no gene match: 3. The CDR3 runs 14 residues. Per the germline V gene, CDR1 is LNHDA and CDR2 is SQIVND (reference sequence).

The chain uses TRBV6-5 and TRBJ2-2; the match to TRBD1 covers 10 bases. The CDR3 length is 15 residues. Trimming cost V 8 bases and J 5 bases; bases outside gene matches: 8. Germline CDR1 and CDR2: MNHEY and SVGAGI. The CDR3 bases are TGTGCCAGCGGAGATGGACAGGGGGGGACCGGGGAGCTGTTTTTT. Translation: CASGDGQGGTGELFF.

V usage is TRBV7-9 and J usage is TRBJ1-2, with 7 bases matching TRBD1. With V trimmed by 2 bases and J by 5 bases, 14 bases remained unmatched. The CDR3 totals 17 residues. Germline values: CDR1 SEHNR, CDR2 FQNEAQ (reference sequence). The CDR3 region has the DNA TGTGCCAGCAGCTTACCGCCTAACAGGGGAGGGCCTTATGGCTACACCTTC. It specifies CASSLPPNRGGPYGYTF.

The CDR3: CASSLEVAGTEAFF. The CDR3 nucleotides are TGTGCCAGCAGCTTAGAGGTGGCGGGCACTGAAGCTTTCTTT. The chain links TRBV7-6 to TRBJ1-1; D is undetermined. Trimming cost V 1 base and J 4 bases, with 10 bases left between them. The CDR3 extends over 14 amino acids. The germline V gene has CDR1 SGHVS and CDR2 FNYEAQ.

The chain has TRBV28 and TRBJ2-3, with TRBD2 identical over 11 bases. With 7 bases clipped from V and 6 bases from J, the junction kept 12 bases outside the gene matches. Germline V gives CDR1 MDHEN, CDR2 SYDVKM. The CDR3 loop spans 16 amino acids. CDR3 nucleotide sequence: TGTGCCAGCAATACGGGTCTAGCGGGGGGTTGGGATACGCAGTATTTT. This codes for CASNTGLAGGWDTQYF.

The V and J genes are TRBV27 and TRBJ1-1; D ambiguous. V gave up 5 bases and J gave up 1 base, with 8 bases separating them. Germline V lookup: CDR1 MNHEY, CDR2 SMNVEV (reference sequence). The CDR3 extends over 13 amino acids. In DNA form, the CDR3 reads TGTGCCAGCAGTCCCTTCGAGAACACTGAAGCTTTCTTT. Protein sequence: CASSPFENTEAFF.

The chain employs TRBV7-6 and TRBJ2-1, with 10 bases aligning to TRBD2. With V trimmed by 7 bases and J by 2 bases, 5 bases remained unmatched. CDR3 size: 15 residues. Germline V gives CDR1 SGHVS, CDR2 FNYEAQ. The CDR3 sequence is CASNPTSGPYNEQFF. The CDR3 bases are TGTGCCAGCAACCCGACTAGCGGGCCCTACAATGAGCAGTTCTTC.

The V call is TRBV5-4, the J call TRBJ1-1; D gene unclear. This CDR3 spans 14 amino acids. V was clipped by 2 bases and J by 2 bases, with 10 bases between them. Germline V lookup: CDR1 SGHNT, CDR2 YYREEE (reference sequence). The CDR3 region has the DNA TGTGCCAGCAGCTTCGAAGGGCCCAACACTGAAGCTTTCTTT. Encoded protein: CASSFEGPNTEAFF.

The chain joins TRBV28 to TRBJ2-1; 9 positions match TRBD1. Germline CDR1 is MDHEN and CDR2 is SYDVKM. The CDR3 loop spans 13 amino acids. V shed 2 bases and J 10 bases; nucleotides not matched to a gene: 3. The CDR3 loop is CASSLDRGDEQFF. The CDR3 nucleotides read TGTGCCAGCAGTTTAGACAGGGGGGACGAGCAGTTCTTC.

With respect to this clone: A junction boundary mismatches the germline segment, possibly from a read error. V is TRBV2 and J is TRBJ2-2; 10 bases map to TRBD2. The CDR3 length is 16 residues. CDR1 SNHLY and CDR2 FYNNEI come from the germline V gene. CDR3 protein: CASIEGLAAGAGELFF. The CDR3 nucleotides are TGTGCCAGCATTGAAGGACTAGCGGCGGGGGCCGGGGAGCTGTTTTTT.